What follows describes a single TCR beta chain. The entry originates in a study of blood T cell repertoires in COVID-19. Study-level information: Sites across the United States, Italy and Spain contributed samples from acute and convalescent COVID-19. Sample material is recorded as cDNA or gDNA derived from T cells, B-cell-depleted T cells, or PBMCs.

Here immunoSEQ multiplex PCR was the method, and the copy in TCRdb shows in-frame clones only, minus some. The sample contains more than 120,000 clones, roughly 87% of which appear only once. Sequenced sample: peripheral blood. This TCR was sampled from a woman aged 50 to 65 with acute or convalescent COVID-19.

The CDR3 DNA sequence: TGTGCCAGTAGTCCGGGGACAGTCAACTCCTACGAGCAGTACTTC. This codes for CASSPGTVNSYEQYF. The rearrangement joins TRBV19 to TRBJ2-7; 7 nucleotides line up with TRBD1. V trimming: 5 bases; J trimming: 0 bases; junction bases outside the gene matches: 7. CDR3 length equals 15 residues. Germline V gene lookup returns CDR1 LNHDA and CDR2 SQIVND (reference sequence). The complete variable domain, with remaining parts taken from reference TRBV19 and TRBJ2-7, reads DGGITQSPKYLFRKEGQNVTLSCEQNLNHDAMYWYRQDPGQGLRLIYYSQIVNDFQKGDIAEGYSVSREKKESFPLTVTSAQKNPTAFYLCASSPGTVNSYEQYFGPGTRLTVT.